The clone carrying this T cell receptor (beta chain) was counted between two and nine times. No antigen is known for it. Germline CDR1 reads LNHDA; CDR2 reads SQIVND (reference sequence). Trimming removed 7 bases at V and 8 bases at J, with 20 bases between. The CDR3 runs to 15 residues. This specimen comes from a study of blood T cells in healthy people across ages. General study findings and limits: TCR beta diversity tracked closely with naive T cell percentage.

A second PCR of 7 to 11 cycles used a sample-barcoded 5' primer and a J-beta primer mix. From the 5' RACE reads, TCRdb called clonotypes with MiXCR, one entry per CDR3 protein. The sample carries more than 900,000 distinct CDR3 sequences, 20% to 25% recorded once. The donors, all healthy, were Caucasians living in Russia, aged 6 to 90. Collection of 9 to 10 milliliters of peripheral blood was performed for each donor. These data were also filed under a second study, of T cells of mothers and their children.

The sequencing sample was made of blood. The chain links TRBV19 to TRBJ1-4, with D tentatively TRBD1 (5 bases). The clonotype was recovered from a girl aged 2 to 9 in good health. CDR3 bases: TGTGCCAGTACCCCACATAGGGGAGGACGCGAAAAACTGTTTTTT. Protein: CASTPHRGGREKLFF.